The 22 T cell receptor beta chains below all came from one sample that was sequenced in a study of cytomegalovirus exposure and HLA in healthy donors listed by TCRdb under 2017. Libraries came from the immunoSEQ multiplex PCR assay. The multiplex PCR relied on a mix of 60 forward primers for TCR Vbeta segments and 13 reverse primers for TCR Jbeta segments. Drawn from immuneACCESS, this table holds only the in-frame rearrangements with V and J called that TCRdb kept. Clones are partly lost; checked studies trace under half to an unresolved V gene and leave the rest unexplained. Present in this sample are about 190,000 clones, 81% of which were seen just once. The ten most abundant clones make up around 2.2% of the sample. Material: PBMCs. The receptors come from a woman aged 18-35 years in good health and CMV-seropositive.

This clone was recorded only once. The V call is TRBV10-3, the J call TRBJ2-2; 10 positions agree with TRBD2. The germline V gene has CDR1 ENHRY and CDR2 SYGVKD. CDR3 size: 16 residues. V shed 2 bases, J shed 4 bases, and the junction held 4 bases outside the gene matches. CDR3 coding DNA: TGTGCCATCAGTGAGCAGCGGGGGGGCTTCACCGGGGAGCTGTTTTTT. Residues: CAISEQRGGFTGELFF.

The CDR3 nucleotides are TGTGCCAGCAGCCCCGGGACAGGGTCCTACAATGAGCAGTTCTTC. This gives the protein CASSPGTGSYNEQFF. V usage is TRBV14 and J usage is TRBJ2-1, with TRBD1 identical over 9 bases. This CDR3 is 15 amino acids long. Germline values: CDR1 SGHDN, CDR2 FVKESK. V was clipped by 4 bases and J by 1 base; unmatched bases: 2.

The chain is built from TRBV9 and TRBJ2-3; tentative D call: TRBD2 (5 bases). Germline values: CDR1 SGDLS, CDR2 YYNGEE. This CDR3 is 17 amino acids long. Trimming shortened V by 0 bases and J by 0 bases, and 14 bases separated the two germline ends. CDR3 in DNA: TGTGCCAGCAGCGTAGCAACCCGGGGTCCTAGCACAGATACGCAGTATTTT. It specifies CASSVATRGPSTDTQYF.

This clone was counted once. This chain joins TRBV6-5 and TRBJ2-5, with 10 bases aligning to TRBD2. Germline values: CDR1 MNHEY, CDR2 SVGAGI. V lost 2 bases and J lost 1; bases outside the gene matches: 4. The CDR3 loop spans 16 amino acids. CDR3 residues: CASSYHPSGGQETQYF. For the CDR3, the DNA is TGTGCCAGCAGTTACCACCCTAGCGGGGGCCAAGAGACCCAGTACTTC.

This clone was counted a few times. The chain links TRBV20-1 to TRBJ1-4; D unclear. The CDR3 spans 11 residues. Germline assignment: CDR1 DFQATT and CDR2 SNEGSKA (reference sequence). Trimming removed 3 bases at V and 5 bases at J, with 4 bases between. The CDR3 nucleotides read TGCAGTGCTAGCCCGAATGAAAAACTGTTTTTT. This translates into CSASPNEKLFF.

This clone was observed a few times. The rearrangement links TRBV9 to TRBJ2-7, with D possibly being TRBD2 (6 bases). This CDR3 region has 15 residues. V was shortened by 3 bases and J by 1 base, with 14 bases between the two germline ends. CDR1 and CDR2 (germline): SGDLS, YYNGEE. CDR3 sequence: CASSDGEEGSYEQYF. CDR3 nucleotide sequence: TGTGCCAGCAGCGACGGCGAGGAGGGGTCCTACGAGCAGTACTTC.

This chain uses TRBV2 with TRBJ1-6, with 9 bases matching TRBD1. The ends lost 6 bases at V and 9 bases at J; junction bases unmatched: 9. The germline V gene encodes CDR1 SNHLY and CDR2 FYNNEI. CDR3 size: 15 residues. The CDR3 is CASSVQGQGISPLHF. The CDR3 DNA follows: TGTGCCAGCAGCGTTCAGGGACAGGGTATTTCACCCCTCCACTTT.

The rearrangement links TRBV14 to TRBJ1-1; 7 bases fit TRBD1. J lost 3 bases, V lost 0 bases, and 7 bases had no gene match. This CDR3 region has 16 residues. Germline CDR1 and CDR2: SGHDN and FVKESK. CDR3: CASSQEKGAFYTEAFF. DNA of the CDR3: TGTGCCAGCAGCCAAGAAAAGGGGGCTTTTTACACTGAAGCTTTCTTT.

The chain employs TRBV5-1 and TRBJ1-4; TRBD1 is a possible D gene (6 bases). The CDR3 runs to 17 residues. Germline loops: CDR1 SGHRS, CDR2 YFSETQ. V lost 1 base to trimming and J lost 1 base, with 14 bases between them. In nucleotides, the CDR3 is TGCGCCAGCAGCTTGCGGTCAGGGGTTGGAACTAATGAAAAACTGTTTTTT. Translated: CASSLRSGVGTNEKLFF.

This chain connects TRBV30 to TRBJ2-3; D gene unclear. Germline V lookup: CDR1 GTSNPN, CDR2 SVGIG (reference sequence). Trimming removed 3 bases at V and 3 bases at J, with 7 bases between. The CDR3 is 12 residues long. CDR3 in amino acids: CAWRTGTDTQYF. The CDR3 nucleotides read TGTGCCTGGAGGACTGGGACAGATACGCAGTATTTT.

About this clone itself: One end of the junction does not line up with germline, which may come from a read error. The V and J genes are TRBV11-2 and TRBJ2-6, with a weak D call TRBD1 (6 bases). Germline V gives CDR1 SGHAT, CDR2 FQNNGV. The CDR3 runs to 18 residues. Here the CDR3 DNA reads TGTGCCAGCAGCTTAGGAGAAGAGAAAGGTGCAGGGGCCAACGGCCTGACTTTC. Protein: CASSLGEEKGAGANGLTF.

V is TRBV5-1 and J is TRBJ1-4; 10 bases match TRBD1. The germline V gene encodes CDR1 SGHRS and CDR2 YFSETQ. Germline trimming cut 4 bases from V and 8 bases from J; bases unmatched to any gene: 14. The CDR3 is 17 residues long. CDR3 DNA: TGCGCCAGCAGCGGATGGACAGGGGGAGGCGCTGTCGAAAAACTGTTTTTT. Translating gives CASSGWTGGGAVEKLFF.

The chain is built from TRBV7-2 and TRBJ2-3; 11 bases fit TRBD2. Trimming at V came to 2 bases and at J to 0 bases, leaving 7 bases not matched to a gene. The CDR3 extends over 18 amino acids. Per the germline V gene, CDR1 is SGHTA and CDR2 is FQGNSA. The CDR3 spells CASSLYSSGGGSTDTQYF. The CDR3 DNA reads TGTGCCAGCAGCTTATACAGTAGCGGGGGGGGAAGCACAGATACGCAGTATTTT.

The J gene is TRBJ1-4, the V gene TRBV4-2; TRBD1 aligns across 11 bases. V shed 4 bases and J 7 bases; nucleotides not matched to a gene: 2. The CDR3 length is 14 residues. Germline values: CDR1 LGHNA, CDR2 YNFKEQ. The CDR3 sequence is CASSRDRGGEKLFF. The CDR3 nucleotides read TGTGCCAGCAGCCGGGACAGGGGGGGTGAAAAACTGTTTTTT.

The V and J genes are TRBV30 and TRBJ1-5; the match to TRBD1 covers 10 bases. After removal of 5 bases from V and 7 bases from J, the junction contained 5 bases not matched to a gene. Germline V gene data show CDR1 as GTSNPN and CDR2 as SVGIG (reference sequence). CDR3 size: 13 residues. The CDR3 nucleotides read TGTGCCTGGGGGACAGGGGTTGGGCAGCCCCAGCATTTT. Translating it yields CAWGTGVGQPQHF.

For the CDR3, the DNA is TGTGCCACCAGCAGAGAGGGAGGGGGGCCTGAAGCTTTCTTT. Translated, it gives CATSREGGGPEAFF. This chain uses TRBV15 with TRBJ1-1; a possible D gene is TRBD1 (6 bases). Germline CDR1 reads LNHNV; CDR2 reads YYDKDF (reference sequence). The CDR3 is 14 amino acids. V lost 0 bases to trimming and J lost 6 bases, with 11 bases between them.

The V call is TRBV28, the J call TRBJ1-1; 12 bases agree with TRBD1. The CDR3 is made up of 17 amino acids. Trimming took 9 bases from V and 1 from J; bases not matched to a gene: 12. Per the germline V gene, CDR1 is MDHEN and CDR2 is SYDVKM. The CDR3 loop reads CARPGQGAGRGNTEAFF. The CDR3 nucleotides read TGTGCCAGGCCGGGACAGGGGGCGGGTAGAGGGAACACTGAAGCTTTCTTT.

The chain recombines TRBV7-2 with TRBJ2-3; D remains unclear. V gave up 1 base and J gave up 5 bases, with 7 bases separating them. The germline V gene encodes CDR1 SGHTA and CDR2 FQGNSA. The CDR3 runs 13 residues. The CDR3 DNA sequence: TGTGCCAGCAGCTTAGTTCGTTTAGATACGCAGTATTTT. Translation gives CASSLVRLDTQYF.

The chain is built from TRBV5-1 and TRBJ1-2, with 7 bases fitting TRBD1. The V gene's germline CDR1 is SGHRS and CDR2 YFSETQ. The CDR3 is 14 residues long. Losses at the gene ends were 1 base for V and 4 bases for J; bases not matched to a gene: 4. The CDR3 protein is CASSLTTGSYGYTF. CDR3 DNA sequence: TGCGCCAGCAGCTTGACGACAGGGTCCTATGGCTACACCTTC.

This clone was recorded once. The CDR3 DNA follows: TGTGCCAGCAGCTTAAGCAGGGACACCTACGAGCAGTACGTC. It yields the protein CASSLSRDTYEQYV. This chain uses TRBV7-2 with TRBJ2-7, with D perhaps matching TRBD1 (6 bases). In germline, CDR1 is SGHTA, CDR2 FQGNSA. V lost 2 bases and J lost 2, with 10 bases in between. The length of the CDR3 is 14 residues.

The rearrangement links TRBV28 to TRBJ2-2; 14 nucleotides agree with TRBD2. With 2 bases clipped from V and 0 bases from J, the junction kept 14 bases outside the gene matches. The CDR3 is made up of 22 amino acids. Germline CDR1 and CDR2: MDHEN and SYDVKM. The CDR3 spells CASSLPPGGLAGEGANTGELFF. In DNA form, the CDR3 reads TGTGCCAGCAGTTTACCCCCCGGGGGACTAGCGGGGGAAGGCGCGAACACCGGGGAGCTGTTTTTT.

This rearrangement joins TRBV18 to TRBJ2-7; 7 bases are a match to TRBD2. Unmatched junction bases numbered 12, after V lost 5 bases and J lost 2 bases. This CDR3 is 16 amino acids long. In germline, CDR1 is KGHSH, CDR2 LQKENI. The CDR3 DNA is TGTGCCAGCTCAACGGGAGGCGGTCACGGCACCTACGAGCAGTACGTC. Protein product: CASSTGGGHGTYEQYV.